These 27 T cell receptor beta chains were all obtained from the same sample, sequenced in a study of regulatory T cells in long-lasting Graves disease (dated by TCRdb to the early 2020s). Libraries were built with multiplex PCR. The sequencer was an Illumina HiSeq 4000. TCR beta libraries were built with iRepertoire HTBI primers and Arm-PCR amplification of CDR3 regions. The public sequencing data were trimmed at Q25 with fastp and processed into clonotypes with MiXCR by TCRdb, which kept only in-frame beta chains. Each record represents a unique CDR3 protein, reported with the most common genes and DNA among its rows. In all, the sample holds about 310,000 distinct CDR3 sequences, and roughly a fifth of those were seen once. Roughly three fifths of the sample belongs to the ten largest clones. Sample time point, as interpreted from the label and publication: persistent/refractory GD, antithyroid drugs over 5 years with positive TRAb. For both TCR sequencing and RNA sequencing, RNA was extracted from PBMCs using TRIzol.

The source was peripheral blood mononuclear cells (PBMCs), collected when the disease was refractory, from a patient treated with antithyroid drugs. The source of these receptors is a female donor with Graves disease.

This clonotype was picked up a small number of times. The chain uses TRBV7-9 and TRBJ1-1; D possibly corresponds to TRBD1 (5 bases). This CDR3 is built from 14 residues. Trimming took 4 bases from V and 1 from J, leaving 10 bases between them. The germline CDR1 and CDR2 sequences are SEHNR and FQNEAQ (reference sequence). CDR3: CASSSSTENTEAFF. In nucleotides, the CDR3 is TGTGCCAGCAGCTCATCGACAGAGAACACTGAAGCTTTCTTT.

This clonotype was detected a few times. The chain employs TRBV6-1 and TRBJ2-7; TRBD2 matches 8 bases. V shed 6 bases and J 6 bases; nucleotides not matched to a gene: 7. The germline gives CDR1 MNHNS, CDR2 SASEGT. The CDR3 is 13 residues long. CDR3 sequence (DNA): TGTGCCAGCAGCCCCGGACTAGCCTCCGAGCAGTACTTC. As protein: CASSPGLASEQYF.

Remarks on this clonotype: This may arise from a read error, as a much more abundant clone is one base away. This is likely a read error, given that the CDR3 carries no conserved phenylalanine or tryptophan at its end. This chain links TRBV30 with TRBJ1-2; possibly TRBD1 for D (5 bases). With 4 bases removed from V and 0 bases from J, the gap between germline ends came to 9 bases. The CDR3 is 13 amino acids. The germline V gene has CDR1 GTSNPN and CDR2 SVGIG (reference sequence). The CDR3 DNA follows: TGTGCCTGGAACGGACACCCTAACTATGGCTACACCTCC. Translated: CAWNGHPNYGYTS.

The rearrangement links TRBV6-9 to TRBJ1-2; D is perhaps TRBD1 (5 bases). Deletions cut 4 bases from V and 8 bases from J, with 14 bases between. The CDR3 runs to 13 residues. The germline V gene has CDR1 MNHGY and CDR2 SVAAGI. The CDR3 loop is CASSLKGVLGYTF. The CDR3 DNA follows: TGTGCCAGCAGTTTGAAAGGGGTTCTGGGCTACACCTTC.

The chain links TRBV28 to TRBJ1-2; D may be TRBD1 (6 bases). The CDR3 is 16 residues long. Trimming left V 5 bases short and J 3 bases short, with 19 bases between. In germline, CDR1 is MDHEN, CDR2 SYDVKM. CDR3 in DNA: TGTGCCAGCAGTCCTCCGGGACACCCACCTGACTATGGCTACACCTTC. Translated, it gives CASSPPGHPPDYGYTF.

This clonotype was counted many times. J is TRBJ1-1 and V is TRBV16; perhaps TRBD1 as D (6 bases). Germline V lookup: CDR1 KGHSY, CDR2 FQNENV. CDR3 length: 14 amino acids. Trimming pared 0 bases from V and 11 bases from J, leaving 16 bases between. This CDR3 reads CASSQSEGGLSAFF. The CDR3 DNA reads as TGTGCCAGCAGCCAATCTGAGGGGGGGTTGTCGGCTTTCTTT.

This clonotype came up many times. This rearrangement joins TRBV7-2 to TRBJ1-3; 9 nucleotides match TRBD1. Trimming removed 5 bases from V and 0 bases from J; junction bases left unmatched: 5. This CDR3 is 16 amino acids long. The germline V gene has CDR1 SGHTA and CDR2 FQGNSA. CDR3 DNA sequence: TGTGCCAGCAGCCACGGACAGGGGAACTCTGGAAACACCATATATTTT. It specifies CASSHGQGNSGNTIYF.

The chain recombines TRBV3-1 with TRBJ2-7, with 9 bases lining up with TRBD1. The ends lost 2 bases at V and 4 bases at J; junction bases unmatched: 9. The CDR3 contains 16 residues. The V gene's germline CDR1 is LGHDT and CDR2 YNNKEL (reference sequence). The CDR3 loop reads CASSQKGQGLVYEQYF. For the CDR3, the DNA is TGTGCCAGCAGCCAAAAGGGACAGGGTCTGGTTTACGAGCAGTACTTC.

The chain employs TRBV7-2 and TRBJ1-5; 8 bases are a match to TRBD1. The length of the CDR3 is 14 residues. V lost 4 bases and J lost 6; bases outside the gene matches: 5. Germline V gene sequence: CDR1 SGHTA, CDR2 FQGNSA. The CDR3 region has the DNA TGTGCCAGCAGCTCGGGACAGGAGGGTCAGCCCCAGCATTTT. Translation gives CASSSGQEGQPQHF.

The table lists this clonotype with a few counts. The rearrangement joins TRBV28 to TRBJ1-5; 7 bases match TRBD1. The J segment lost 4 bases and the V segment lost 7 bases, leaving 10 bases of the junction unmatched. The CDR3 sequence is 15 residues long. Germline V gene lookup returns CDR1 MDHEN and CDR2 SYDVKM. CDR3 nucleotide sequence: TGTGCCAGCACCTCCCCCGGGACAGTAAATCAGCCCCAGCATTTT. The encoded protein is CASTSPGTVNQPQHF.

V and J are TRBV7-9 and TRBJ2-7, with TRBD1 identical over 9 bases. The germline gives CDR1 SEHNR, CDR2 FQNEAQ (reference sequence). V lost 5 bases, J lost 3 bases, and 11 bases stayed unmatched. CDR3 length equals 16 residues. CDR3 DNA sequence: TGTGCCAGCAGCAGCTACGGGACAGGGTCAGGCTACGAGCAGTACTTC. Protein product: CASSSYGTGSGYEQYF.

To note about this clonotype: The junction departs from the called germline gene at one end, perhaps through a read error. The rearrangement links TRBV5-1 to TRBJ1-1; no clear D. The CDR3 totals 13 residues. CDR1 is SGHRS, CDR2 YFSETQ, per germline. CDR3 coding DNA: TGCGCCAGCAGTTTGGCCAAGAACACTGAAGCTTTCTTT. Its protein product is CASSLAKNTEAFF.

V usage is TRBV3-1 and J usage is TRBJ2-7, with 12 bases that match TRBD2. Losses at the gene ends were 1 base for V and 3 bases for J; bases not matched to a gene: 1. This CDR3 region has 15 residues. The germline V gene encodes CDR1 LGHDT and CDR2 YNNKEL (reference sequence). CDR3 sequence reads: CASSQGTSGNYEQYF. CDR3 in DNA: TGTGCCAGCAGCCAAGGGACTAGCGGGAACTACGAGCAGTACTTC.

The rearrangement uses TRBV11-2 and TRBJ1-1; 7 positions match TRBD1. J lost 2 bases, V lost 5 bases, and 8 bases had no gene match. The CDR3 sequence is 15 residues long. Germline V CDR1 and CDR2: SGHAT, FQNNGV. The CDR3 is CASSLVRGQNTEAFF. The CDR3 nucleotides are TGTGCCAGCAGCCTTGTGAGGGGGCAAAACACTGAAGCTTTCTTT.

The sample holds a few counts of this clonotype. The V gene is TRBV7-9, the J gene TRBJ2-7, with D hard to call. Between the trimmed V and J ends, which lost 0 bases and 0 bases, there was a span of 6 bases. This CDR3 region has 14 residues. Germline-derived CDR1 and CDR2 are SEHNR and FQNEAQ (reference sequence). The CDR3 loop reads CASSLADYSYEQYF. In DNA, the CDR3 is TGTGCCAGCAGCTTAGCCGATTACTCCTACGAGCAGTACTTC.

This clonotype appeared a few times. The genes are TRBV5-1 and TRBJ1-4; 9 bases line up with TRBD1. CDR1 is SGHRS and CDR2 is YFSETQ in the germline V gene. The CDR3 length is 15 residues. V shed 4 bases and J 7 bases; nucleotides not matched to a gene: 8. Here the CDR3 reads CASSERTGDAEKLFF. CDR3 DNA: TGCGCCAGCAGCGAGAGGACAGGGGACGCTGAAAAACTGTTTTTT.

This clonotype has more than one count but fewer than ten. The V gene is TRBV6-1, the J gene TRBJ1-5; TRBD1 aligns across 9 bases. CDR3 size: 15 residues. CDR1 is MNHNS, CDR2 SASEGT, per germline. V gave up 7 bases and J gave up 7 bases; unmatched junction bases: 11. This chain's CDR3 is CASTQPGQGPQPQHF. CDR3 coding DNA: TGTGCCAGCACCCAACCGGGACAGGGCCCCCAGCCCCAGCATTTT.

In its sample, this clonotype was seen a few times. The chain uses TRBV19 and TRBJ2-7; 9 positions match TRBD1. The trim removed 7 bases at V and 5 bases at J, leaving 6 bases unmatched. Looked up from germline, CDR1 is LNHDA and CDR2 is SQIVND (reference sequence). The length of the CDR3 is 13 residues. The DNA of the CDR3 is TGTGCCAGTAAAGGGACAGGGTCTCACGAGCAGTACTTC. Protein product: CASKGTGSHEQYF.

This clonotype came up many times. V usage is TRBV7-9 and J usage is TRBJ2-5; TRBD2 matches 15 bases. The CDR3 loop spans 17 amino acids. V was clipped by 6 bases and J by 5 bases; unmatched bases: 10. Germline CDR1 and CDR2: SEHNR and FQNEAQ (reference sequence). CDR3 coding DNA: TGTGCCAGCAGATGGACTAGCGGGAGGGCGGCGGATGAGACCCAGTACTTC. Protein: CASRWTSGRAADETQYF.

This clonotype has only a few counts. The chain uses TRBV19 and TRBJ1-1; D might be TRBD1 (5 bases). CDR3 length: 15 amino acids. Germline V lookup: CDR1 LNHDA, CDR2 SQIVND (reference sequence). The V gene lost 5 bases and the J gene lost 0 bases, with 13 bases spanning the gap. This CDR3 is CASSLGALMNTEAFF. In DNA, the CDR3 is TGTGCCAGTAGTCTAGGGGCGCTTATGAACACTGAAGCTTTCTTT.

The chain combines TRBV7-9 with TRBJ1-1, with D uncertain. V lost 1 base and J lost 0, with 6 bases in between. The CDR3 is 14 amino acids. Germline CDR1 reads SEHNR; CDR2 reads FQNEAQ (reference sequence). The CDR3: CASSLDLMNTEAFF. The CDR3 DNA reads as TGTGCCAGCAGCTTAGATTTAATGAACACTGAAGCTTTCTTT.

This clonotype was seen many times. The chain has TRBV29-1 and TRBJ2-5; D gene unclear. V was shortened by 0 bases and J by 2 bases, with 7 bases between the two germline ends. There are 13 residues in the CDR3. CDR1 and CDR2 from the germline V gene are SQVTM and ANQGSEA. CDR3 in DNA: TGCAGCGTTGAAGATCTAGGGCAAGAGACCCAGTACTTC. This sequence encodes CSVEDLGQETQYF.

This clonotype appeared a few times. The chain carries TRBV2 and TRBJ2-5; D may be TRBD1 (5 bases). Germline lookup yields CDR1 SNHLY and CDR2 FYNNEI. This CDR3 contains 14 residues. V lost 10 bases and J lost 2, with 17 bases in between. Here the CDR3 reads CATSFQGLQETQYF. The CDR3 nucleotides read TGTGCCACCTCGTTTCAGGGATTACAAGAGACCCAGTACTTC.

There are many counts of this clonotype. This chain uses TRBV6-2 or TRBV6-3 with TRBJ1-2; a possible D gene is TRBD1 (6 bases). V was cut by 2 bases and J by 7 bases, with 17 bases left in between. The CDR3 is made up of 15 amino acids. Germline V gives CDR1 MNHEY, CDR2 SVGEGT. This chain's CDR3 is CASSYPEAGVIGYTF. The CDR3 DNA follows: TGTGCCAGCAGTTACCCCGAGGCAGGGGTGATTGGCTACACCTTC.

Notes on this clonotype: Given a far larger clone just one base away, this is likely a sequencing read error. The V gene is TRBV9, the J gene TRBJ2-5, with 14 bases identical to TRBD2. This CDR3 comprises 16 residues. The V gene's germline CDR1 is SGDLS and CDR2 YYNGEE. The J segment lost 6 bases and the V segment lost 5 bases, leaving 9 bases of the junction unmatched. The CDR3 sequence: CASSGRTSGRMQTQYF. The CDR3 DNA reads as TGTGCCAGCAGTGGAAGGACTAGCGGGAGGATGCAGACCCAGTACTTC.

This clonotype was observed a handful of times. The chain combines TRBV29-1 with TRBJ1-1, with a tentative D call TRBD1 (6 bases). This CDR3 has 15 residues. Per germline, CDR1 SQVTM and CDR2 ANQGSEA. V dropped 1 base and J dropped 1 base, with 13 bases sitting between them. This CDR3 is CSVEGLGGPNTEAFF. CDR3 coding DNA: TGCAGCGTTGAAGGGTTGGGGGGGCCGAACACTGAAGCTTTCTTT.

J is TRBJ1-1 and V is TRBV6-5; D gene uncertain. Trimming took 1 base from V and 7 from J, leaving 7 bases between them. There are 12 residues in the CDR3. The germline V gene encodes CDR1 MNHEY and CDR2 SVGAGI. The CDR3 bases are TGTGCCAGCAGTTACTTCCGGAATGAAGCTTTCTTT. It codes for CASSYFRNEAFF.